Listed below are T cell receptor beta chains from one sample, sequenced in a study of blood T cell repertoires in COVID-19. The data were produced by immunoSEQ multiplex PCR, yet TCRdb's version contains in-frame clones alone and is incomplete. The data show roughly 90,000 clones, roughly 86% seen once. The material sequenced was peripheral blood. The receptors shown here come from a human donor in a cohort sampled during active COVID-19. CDR3s leave out the opening cysteine and the closing phenylalanine or tryptophan. Each record gives: J gene, V gene, clone size, CDR3 protein. Some rows have no size entry. The others give once, few or many, or a class for an expanded clone.

TRBJ1-1	TRBV5-6	.	ASSLEGTGRMNTEAF
TRBJ2-7	TRBV6-6	medium-sized	ASSTGQGASSYEQY
TRBJ1-3	TRBV4-1	.	ASSQVFGSRGSGNTIY
TRBJ2-7	TRBV3-1/TRBV3-2	.	ASSQTGLAASYEQY
TRBJ2-1	TRBV10-3	.	AISEFGTDNEQF
TRBJ2-2	TRBV5-1	once	ASSLVLAGNTGELF
TRBJ2-3	TRBV19	.	ASSLRGSGAGDTQY
TRBJ2-7	TRBV18	.	ASSPWTSGEYEQY
TRBJ2-5	TRBV7-2	.	ASSWGLRETQY
TRBJ2-3	TRBV7-8	.	ASSFGDYTQY
TRBJ2-2	TRBV7-3	.	ASSLLLAGELF
TRBJ2-7	TRBV11-2	.	ASSLDQDWRGYLYEQY
TRBJ1-3	TRBV5-4	.	ASSFLGRGNTIY
TRBJ2-1	TRBV4-2	once	ASSHGQGLGSNEQF
TRBJ1-2	TRBV27	.	ASKRAGGNYGYT
TRBJ2-1	TRBV28	.	ASTLRGKQAAEQF
TRBJ1-2	TRBV10-2	.	ARPGQYTYT
TRBJ1-3	TRBV6-1	.	ASSETENSGNTIY
TRBJ2-1	TRBV15	few	ATSLNADEQF
TRBJ2-6	TRBV10-3	.	AISETGSGANVLT